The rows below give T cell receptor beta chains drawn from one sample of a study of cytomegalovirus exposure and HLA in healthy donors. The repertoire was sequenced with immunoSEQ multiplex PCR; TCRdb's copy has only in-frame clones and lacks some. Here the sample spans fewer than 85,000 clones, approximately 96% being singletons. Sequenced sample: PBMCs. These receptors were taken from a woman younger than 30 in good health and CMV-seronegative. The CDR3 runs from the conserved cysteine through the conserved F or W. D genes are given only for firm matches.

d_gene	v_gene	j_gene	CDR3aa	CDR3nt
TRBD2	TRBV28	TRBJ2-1	CASSLSGGFSDEQFF	TGTGCCAGCAGTTTAAGCGGGGGGTTTTCGGATGAGCAGTTCTTC
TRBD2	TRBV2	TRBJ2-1	CASRDLATSGTYNEQFF	TGTGCCAGCAGGGATCTTGCGACTAGCGGAACTTACAATGAGCAGTTCTTC
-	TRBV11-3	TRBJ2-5	CASSPQGYEETQYF	TGTGCCAGCAGCCCCCAGGGGTATGAGGAGACCCAGTACTTC
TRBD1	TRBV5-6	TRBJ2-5	CASSRTGQETQYF	TGTGCCAGCAGTAGGACAGGGCAAGAGACCCAGTACTTC
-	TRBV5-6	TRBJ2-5	CASSFSGYQETQYF	TGTGCCAGCAGCTTTTCAGGGTACCAAGAGACCCAGTACTTC
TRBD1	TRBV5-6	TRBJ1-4	CASSPFTGVGATNEKLFF	TGTGCCAGCAGCCCGTTCACAGGGGTAGGGGCAACTAATGAAAAACTGTTTTTT
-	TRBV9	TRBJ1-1	CASSAMLWTRENTEAFF	TGTGCCAGCAGCGCGATGTTGTGGACGAGGGAGAACACTGAAGCTTTCTTT
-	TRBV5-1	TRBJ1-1	CASSHTRPGDTEAFF	TGCGCCAGCAGCCATACCCGTCCCGGGGACACTGAAGCTTTCTTT
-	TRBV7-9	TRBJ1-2	CASSREDYGYTF	TGTGCCAGCAGCCGAGAAGACTATGGCTACACCTTC
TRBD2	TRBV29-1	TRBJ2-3	CSVDGTTPDTQYF	TGCAGCGTTGATGGGACTACCCCCGATACGCAGTATTTT
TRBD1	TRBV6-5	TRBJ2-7	CASSKARGSYEQYF	TGTGCCAGCAGTAAAGCCAGGGGGTCCTACGAGCAGTACTTC
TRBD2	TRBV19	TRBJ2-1	CASSIDQTSGSRFLVNEQFF	TGTGCCAGTAGTATAGATCAGACTAGCGGGAGTCGTTTTCTGGTCAATGAGCAGTTCTTC
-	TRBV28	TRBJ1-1	CASSPQGISHTEAFF	TGTGCCAGCAGTCCGCAGGGGATCTCACACACTGAAGCTTTCTTT
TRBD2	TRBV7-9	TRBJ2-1	CASSLLYQRGDNEQFF	TGTGCCAGCAGCTTATTATACCAGCGGGGGGACAATGAGCAGTTCTTC
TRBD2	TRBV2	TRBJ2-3	CASYRTSGLLDTQYF	TGTGCCAGCTACCGTACTAGCGGACTATTGGATACGCAGTATTTT
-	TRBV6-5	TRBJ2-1	CASSYSVSSYNEQFF	TGTGCCAGCAGTTACAGCGTAAGCTCCTACAATGAGCAGTTCTTC
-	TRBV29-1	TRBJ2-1	CSVLGPLGLSYNEQFF	TGCAGCGTTTTGGGGCCTCTAGGTTTGAGCTACAATGAGCAGTTCTTC
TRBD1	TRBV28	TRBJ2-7	CASSGTGGSYEQYF	TGTGCCAGCAGTGGAACAGGGGGTAGTTACGAGCAGTACTTC